These T cell receptor beta chains were read from a single sample in a study of CD8 T cells in ankylosing spondylitis. MiXCR, run by TCRdb on the 5' RACE reads, gives a single entry per CDR3 protein. The sample holds a few hundred thousand distinct CDR3 sequences, around 10% seen once. Material for sequencing was blood, either unsorted or a sorted T cell fraction (not recorded which). The receptors shown here come from a female donor with ankylosing spondylitis or in good health (not recorded which). Each CDR3 is given with its conserved first and last residue. A D gene is named only where the DNA matches it firmly. Rows give clone size only sometimes, using once, few, many, or a class for an expanded clone.

>TRBJ2-7|TRBV20-1|-|-
TGCAGTGCTGCCGGGACCGGGGCCTACGAGCAGTACTTC
CSAAGTGAYEQYF
>TRBJ2-2|TRBV29-1|-|-
TGCAGCGTTGGGGGTTCAGGGAATCACGGGGAGCTGTTTTTT
CSVGGSGNHGELFF
>TRBJ1-6|TRBV5-1|TRBD1|-
TGCGCCAGCAGCCTGGGGGGGGACAGTGGTTCACCCCTCCACTTT
CASSLGGDSGSPLHF
>TRBJ1-6|TRBV20-1|-|-
TGCAGTGCTAGGCCTAACAGGGTTGATTCACCCCTCCACTTT
CSARPNRVDSPLHF
>TRBJ2-7|TRBV5-1|TRBD2|few
TGCGCCAGCAGCTTGACCACTAGCGGGGGAACCTACGAGCAGTACTTC
CASSLTTSGGTYEQYF
>TRBJ2-3|TRBV7-2|TRBD2|few
TGTGCCAGCAGCTATTCTAGCGGGGGGGGGGCAGATACGCAGTATTTT
CASSYSSGGGADTQYF
>TRBJ1-2|TRBV20-1|-|-
TGCAGTGCTAGATTTGAGGGGCTGCTTCAAGGCTATGGCTACACCTTC
CSARFEGLLQGYGYTF
>TRBJ2-2|TRBV29-1|-|many
TGCAGCCCAGTAGAAACCTTTCAGGACAGTTCGAACACCGGGGAGCTGTTTTTT
CSPVETFQDSSNTGELFF
>TRBJ2-3|TRBV30|TRBD1|-
TGTGCCTGGAGTCCGAACCGGGACAGGGGAGTTAAGGGCACAGATACGCAGTATTTT
CAWSPNRDRGVKGTDTQYF
>TRBJ2-1|TRBV12-3/TRBV12-4|-|-
TGTGCCAGCAGGCGACAGGGAGGGGATTACAATGAGCAGTTCTTC
CASRRQGGDYNEQFF
>TRBJ1-1|TRBV20-1|-|many
TGCAGTGCTAGTCGAGGCCTTGGGGCTGAAGCTTTCTTT
CSASRGLGAEAFF
>TRBJ2-1|TRBV7-8|TRBD1|few
TGTGCCAGCTCGTCCTCCCCCCCGACAGGGTTAAGTGAGCAGTTCTTC
CASSSSPPTGLSEQFF
>TRBJ2-1|TRBV7-8|-|-
TGTGCCAGCAGCTTAGGTGTAGGCCCCCGAAGCTCCTACAATGAGCAGTTCTTC
CASSLGVGPRSSYNEQFF
>TRBJ1-2|TRBV7-2|TRBD1|many
TGTGCCAGCACCCTACAGGGGCTCTATGGCTACACCTTC
CASTLQGLYGYTF
>TRBJ2-7|TRBV20-1|-|many
TGCAGTGCCTGGCCCCCCTCAGCCTACGAGCAGTACTTC
CSAWPPSAYEQYF
>TRBJ2-7|TRBV5-1|-|-
TGCGCCAGCAGCTACCTAGGACTCTACGAGCAGTACTTC
CASSYLGLYEQYF
>TRBJ1-6|TRBV5-1|-|many
TGCGCCAGCAGCTTGGGGGAGGGTAGTTCACCCCTCCACTTT
CASSLGEGSSPLHF
>TRBJ2-3|TRBV7-3|-|many
TGTGCCAGCAGCTTTCAAGTTAACGGAGATACGCAGTATTTT
CASSFQVNGDTQYF
>TRBJ1-2|TRBV28|-|many
TGTGCCAGCAGTTCAGGGCTCAGGAATTCCGTCTATGGCTACACCTTC
CASSSGLRNSVYGYTF
>TRBJ2-5|TRBV29-1|-|many
TGCAGCGTTGAAGATCCGGCAGGGAGGGAGACCCAGTACTTC
CSVEDPAGRETQYF
>TRBJ2-1|TRBV10-3|-|-
TGTGCCATCAGTGTAGGGGACAATGAGCAGTTCTTC
CAISVGDNEQFF
>TRBJ2-4|TRBV10-3|-|many
TGTGCCATCAGTGGTGGAACGGAGGGTAACATTCAGTACTTC
CAISGGTEGNIQYF
>TRBJ2-3|TRBV6-1|TRBD2|many
TGTGCCAGCAGCGCAAACTCCCGGGGGAGCGGGAGAGCGACAGCGCAGTATTTT
CASSANSRGSGRATAQYF
>TRBJ2-7|TRBV28|TRBD1|few
TGTGCCAGCGAAACCCAGGGACAGGCCCCCTACGAGCAGTACTTC
CASETQGQAPYEQYF
>TRBJ2-7|TRBV10-3|-|many
TGTGCCATCAGCCCTGCCAGGGCGCTCGAGCAGTACTTC
CAISPARALEQYF
>TRBJ2-1|TRBV10-3|TRBD2|-
TGTGCCATCCAACTAGCGGGGGCAAACAATGAGCAGTTCTTC
CAIQLAGANNEQFF
>TRBJ2-1|TRBV7-3|TRBD2|many
TGTGCCAGCAGCTTAGGTCCAGCGGGGTATAATGAGCAGTTCTTC
CASSLGPAGYNEQFF
>TRBJ1-2|TRBV5-1|-|many
TGCGCCAGCAGCTCGGATTTGAGAAGTGGCTACACCTTC
CASSSDLRSGYTF
>TRBJ1-2|TRBV5-1|-|-
TGCGCCAGCAGCTTGGAGGCAGCCTACTATGGCTACACCTTC
CASSLEAAYYGYTF
>TRBJ2-3|TRBV28|TRBD1|few
TGTGCCAGCAGTTTTGGGCCACCGGGACAGGGAAACACAGATACGCAGTATTTT
CASSFGPPGQGNTDTQYF
>TRBJ2-5|TRBV6-2/TRBV6-3|-|many
TGTGCCAGCAGTTACGGACGCTCGGAGACCCAGTACTTC
CASSYGRSETQYF
>TRBJ2-1|TRBV11-2|-|many
TGTGCCAGCAGCCCTAAGGGCGGGATGGTTGAGCAGTTCTTC
CASSPKGGMVEQFF
>TRBJ2-1|TRBV4-2|TRBD2|many
TGTGCCAGCAGCCAGGAGCCTAGCGGGATCGGTAATGAGCAGTTCTTC
CASSQEPSGIGNEQFF
>TRBJ1-5|TRBV7-2|-|many
TGTGCCAGCAGCTCGGACAGTACGTTTCAGCCCCAGCATTTT
CASSSDSTFQPQHF
>TRBJ2-3|TRBV4-2|-|-
TGTGCCAGCAGCCAGGTACGTTCGGGGACGTCGCAGACGAAGACAGATACGCAGTATTTT
CASSQVRSGTSQTKTDTQYF
>TRBJ2-4|TRBV10-3|TRBD1|few
TGTGCCATCAGTGAGTCCAAAGGAGGACAGGGGGTGAAGAACATTCAGTACTTC
CAISESKGGQGVKNIQYF
>TRBJ1-1|TRBV27|-|few
TGTGCCAGCAACTTGGGGGTAAAGGGAAACACTGAAGCTTTCTTT
CASNLGVKGNTEAFF
>TRBJ1-6|TRBV12-3/TRBV12-4|-|many
TGTGCCAGCAGGGCAGCTTTATTCCTTCCCCTCCACTTT
CASRAALFLPLHF
>TRBJ2-1|TRBV10-3|-|many
TGTGCCATCAGTGAGCTCGGGTCTGAGCAGTTCTTC
CAISELGSEQFF
>TRBJ2-7|TRBV5-1|TRBD2|many
TGCGCCAGCAGGGACGGGACTACCTCCTACGAGCAGTACTTC
CASRDGTTSYEQYF
>TRBJ2-3|TRBV7-8|TRBD1|-
TGTGCCAGCATGACGGGCGCCCGGACAGGAATCACACATACGCAGTATTTT
CASMTGARTGITHTQYF
>TRBJ2-3|TRBV7-9|-|many
TGTGCCAGCAGCCCCCGAGGTGGGACAGATACGCAGTATTTT
CASSPRGGTDTQYF
>TRBJ2-3|TRBV5-1|-|many
TGCGCCAGCAGCTTGGTCGGACAGAACACAGATACGCAGTATTTT
CASSLVGQNTDTQYF
>TRBJ2-3|TRBV5-1|-|many
TGCGCCAGCAGCTTGACGGCCGCCCCTAGCACAGATACGCAGTATTTT
CASSLTAAPSTDTQYF
>TRBJ2-1|TRBV6-5|TRBD1|many
TGTGCCAGCAGTTACTCGATCCTGGGACAGGGCGATGAGCAGTTCTTC
CASSYSILGQGDEQFF
>TRBJ1-4|TRBV30|-|few
TGTGCCTGGAGCCCCTCTCTTGAAAAACTGTTTTTT
CAWSPSLEKLFF
>TRBJ1-1|TRBV28|-|-
TGTGCCAGCACCCCGGGTCTCAGTGAAGCTTTCTTT
CASTPGLSEAFF
>TRBJ1-1|TRBV20-1|TRBD1|many
TGCAGTGCTAGACGTAGACAGGGGGCGCCAGGCACTGAAGCTTTCTTT
CSARRRQGAPGTEAFF
>TRBJ2-2|TRBV6-1|-|many
TGTGCCAGCAGTAAGGGGCGCTTATTCACCGGGGAGCTGTTTTTT
CASSKGRLFTGELFF
>TRBJ2-7|TRBV7-2|-|many
TGTGCCAGCAGCTCTAATGGGGGGACTTCCTACGAGCAGTACTTC
CASSSNGGTSYEQYF
>TRBJ1-6|TRBV5-6|-|many
TGTGCCAGCAGCTTCCAGGTCCCACCCCTCCACTTT
CASSFQVPPLHF
>TRBJ1-5|TRBV7-2|TRBD1|many
TGTGCCAGCAGCTTAGTAGGGAGGGGGCCGTTGGATCAGCCCCAGCATTTT
CASSLVGRGPLDQPQHF
>TRBJ1-5|TRBV3-1|TRBD1|many
TGTGCCAGCAGCGCAGGGACAGATCTTAGATATAGCAATCAGCCCCAGCATTTT
CASSAGTDLRYSNQPQHF
>TRBJ2-1|TRBV20-1|TRBD2|many
TGCAGTGCTCCCGGTGGCGGGAGCCAGTTCTTC
CSAPGGGSQFF
>TRBJ2-1|TRBV5-1|-|few
TGCGCCAGCAGTCCCCGACAGGTTAGCTCCTACAATGAGCAGTTCTTC
CASSPRQVSSYNEQFF
>TRBJ2-7|TRBV7-9|-|-
TGTGCCAGCAGGGCACAGTACGAGCAGTACTTC
CASRAQYEQYF
>TRBJ1-1|TRBV5-1|-|many
TGCGCCAGCAGCTTCGGGTGGGACACTGAAGCTTTCTTT
CASSFGWDTEAFF
>TRBJ2-2|TRBV7-9|-|few
TGTGCCAGCAGCGGACCCCCGGGACCGGGCGGGGAGCTGTTTTTT
CASSGPPGPGGELFF